This T cell receptor beta chain was profiled in a study of Graves' ophthalmopathy and Graves' hyperthyroidism. The study, taken as a whole, reports: The model flagged ophthalmopathy progression at around 70% sensitivity and 72.22% specificity.

This CDR3 contains 16 residues. Trimming shortened V by 7 bases and J by 0 bases, and 15 bases separated the two germline ends. CDR1 is MNHEY, CDR2 SVGAGI, per germline. To note about this clonotype: The antigen is not known.

Amplification targeted the TCR beta CDR3 regions, with RNA transcripts as the source material. First-round RT-PCR with HTBI primers preceded a second-round multiplex PCR. TCRdb re-called the multiplex PCR reads through MiXCR, storing one row per CDR3 protein. The table records over a million distinct CDR3 sequences, less than 45% of them present only once. Other autoimmune diseases, uncontrolled infections, pregnancy or lactation excluded patients from enrollment. Diagnoses were established from clinical symptoms, serum thyroxine, TRAb, thyroid ultrasound and orbital computed tomography. The chain has TRBV6-5 and TRBJ2-2; D perhaps matches TRBD1 (5 bases). Material for sequencing was peripheral blood or thyroid tissue (not recorded which). This clonotype was obtained from an adult man with Graves' hyperthyroidism. Written as DNA, the CDR3 is TGTGCCAGCAAGGAACAGGTTATTTCGAACACCGGGGAGCTGTTTTTT. Encoded protein: CASKEQVISNTGELFF.